These 24 T cell receptor beta chains were all obtained from the same sample, sequenced in a study of cytomegalovirus exposure and HLA in healthy donors. It was with 60 Vbeta and 13 Jbeta primers that the PCR ran. The method was immunoSEQ multiplex PCR; TCRdb's version includes in-frame clones alone and lacks a portion of them. The sample holds roughly 250,000 clones, roughly 80% seen once. The source material was PBMCs. Every receptor here comes from a girl aged 2 to 10 in good health and CMV-seronegative.

This chain joins TRBV10-1 and TRBJ2-1, with TRBD2 matching over 12 bases. Germline V gene lookup returns CDR1 WNHNN and CDR2 SYGVQD (reference sequence). This CDR3 spans 17 amino acids. With V trimmed by 3 bases and J by 5 bases, 8 bases remained unmatched. As DNA, the CDR3 is TGCGCCAGCAGTGATCGCCTAGCGGGAGGGCCCCACAATGAGCAGTTCTTC. It is translated as CASSDRLAGGPHNEQFF.

The chain uses TRBV5-1 and TRBJ2-3; D uncertain. Trimming stripped 0 bases from V and 5 bases from J, with 10 bases between. Germline V gives CDR1 SGHRS, CDR2 YFSETQ. The CDR3 length is 14 residues. This CDR3 is CASSLGTTRDTQYF. In DNA, the CDR3 is TGCGCCAGCAGCTTGGGCACTACCAGAGATACGCAGTATTTT. Variable domain in full (rest from reference TRBV5-1 and TRBJ2-3): KAGVTQTPRYLIKTRGQQVTLSCSPISGHRSVSWYQQTPGQGLQFLFEYFSETQRNKGNFPGRFSGRQFSNSRSEMNVSTLELGDSALYLCASSLGTTRDTQYFGPGTRLTVL.

The chain employs TRBV27 and TRBJ1-1, with a weak D call TRBD1 (5 bases). The V and J ends lost 8 bases and 0 bases respectively, with 19 bases between them. The CDR3 contains 16 residues. In germline, CDR1 is MNHEY, CDR2 SMNVEV (reference sequence). The CDR3 is CASSTGGGWLNTEAFF. The CDR3 DNA sequence: TGTGCCAGCTCAACTGGGGGGGGATGGTTGAACACTGAAGCTTTCTTT.

This sequence joins TRBV9 and TRBJ2-1; 16 bases match TRBD2. The germline V gene has CDR1 SGDLS and CDR2 YYNGEE. There are 17 residues in the CDR3. J was trimmed by 4 bases and V by 2 bases; bases with no gene match: 3. CDR3: CASSVGTSGGEYNEQFF. CDR3 nucleotides: TGTGCCAGCAGCGTCGGGACTAGCGGGGGGGAGTACAATGAGCAGTTCTTC. Filled out from reference TRBV9 and TRBJ2-1, the complete variable domain reads DSGVTQTPKHLITATGQRVTLRCSPRSGDLSVYWYQQSLDQGLQFLIQYYNGEERAKGNILERFSAQQFPDLHSELNLSSLELGDSALYFCASSVGTSGGEYNEQFFGPGTRLTVL.

This chain connects TRBV20-1 to TRBJ1-1; a weak D match, TRBD1 (6 bases). V lost 2 bases and J 10 bases, leaving 8 bases between the germline ends. From germline, CDR1 is DFQATT and CDR2 SNEGSKA (reference sequence). The CDR3 is 10 residues long. Written as DNA, the CDR3 is TGCAGTGCTAGAAACAGGGCAGCTTTCTTT. Amino acids: CSARNRAAFF.

The chain combines TRBV5-1 with TRBJ1-1; D gene unclear. The germline CDR1 and CDR2 sequences are SGHRS and YFSETQ. CDR3 length: 18 amino acids. Trimming stripped 1 base from V and 2 bases from J, with 21 bases between. In DNA form, the CDR3 reads TGCGCCAGCAGCTTGAAGTTTGTTGTCGGGGAGTGTAACACTGAAGCTTTCTTT. Translation gives CASSLKFVVGECNTEAFF.

This clone was seen only a few times. The rearrangement links TRBV4-2 to TRBJ2-2; 13 bases fit TRBD2. Germline-derived CDR1 and CDR2 are LGHNA and YNFKEQ. The ends lost 6 bases at V and 6 bases at J; junction bases unmatched: 13. This CDR3 comprises 18 residues. The CDR3 DNA sequence: TGTGCCAGCAGACGGGGGACTAGCGGGGACCATGTTGCCGGGGAGCTGTTTTTT. Translation: CASRRGTSGDHVAGELFF.

The V call is TRBV7-6, the J call TRBJ2-5; D is possibly TRBD1 (5 bases). With the DNA end fitting TRBJ2-7 better, the J assignment may be wrong. The CDR3 is made up of 12 amino acids. Germline CDR1 SGHVS, CDR2 FNYEAQ. CDR3 DNA sequence: TGTGCCAGCAGCTTAGCGGGGCGCGAGCAGTACTTC. Its protein product is CASSLAGREQYF.

V is TRBV7-3 and J is TRBJ1-4, with 8 nucleotides matching TRBD1. Germline CDR1 SGHTA, CDR2 FQGTGA. V lost 6 bases, J lost 3 bases, and 12 bases stayed unmatched. CDR3 size: 17 residues. The CDR3: CASSWRTGNPPNEKLFF. DNA of the CDR3: TGTGCCAGCAGTTGGCGGACAGGGAATCCCCCTAATGAAAAACTGTTTTTT.

This clone was observed a few times. The V and J genes are TRBV30 and TRBJ1-2; D unclear. The V gene's germline CDR1 is GTSNPN and CDR2 SVGIG (reference sequence). The CDR3 spans 12 residues. V gave up 7 bases and J gave up 4 bases, with 13 bases separating them. For the CDR3, the DNA is TGTGCCTCGGGATTTTCAGGCTATGGCTACACCTTC. It specifies CASGFSGYGYTF. Using reference TRBV30 and TRBJ1-2 for the parts outside the CDR3, the full variable domain is SQTIHQWPATLVQPVGSPLSLECTVEGTSNPNLYWYRQAAGRGLQLLFYSVGIGQISSEVPQNLSASRPQDRQFILSSKKLLLSDSGFYLCASGFSGYGYTFGSGTRLTVV.

The chain links TRBV27 to TRBJ2-1; 8 bases agree with TRBD1. CDR1 is MNHEY and CDR2 is SMNVEV in the germline V gene (reference sequence). With V trimmed by 5 bases and J by 0 bases, 0 bases remained unmatched. The CDR3 runs 14 residues. CDR3 in amino acids: CASSTGGSYNEQFF. CDR3 DNA sequence: TGTGCCAGCAGTACAGGGGGCTCCTACAATGAGCAGTTCTTC.

This clone was recorded once. The chain recombines TRBV7-2 with TRBJ1-5; D might be TRBD1 (6 bases). The germline V gene encodes CDR1 SGHTA and CDR2 FQGNSA. V shed 5 bases and J shed 4 bases, with 12 bases lying between them. The CDR3 runs to 14 residues. The CDR3 DNA reads TGTGCCAGCAGCAAAGACAGGAATAATCAGCCCCAGCATTTT. Its protein is CASSKDRNNQPQHF. Full variable domain (missing parts from reference TRBV7-2 and TRBJ1-5): GAGVSQSPSNKVTEKGKDVELRCDPISGHTALYWYRQSLGQGLEFLIYFQGNSAPDKSGLPSDRFSAERTGGSVSTLTIQRTQQEDSAVYLCASSKDRNNQPQHFGDGTRLSIL.

The gene calls are TRBV28 and TRBJ1-1; no clear D gene. This CDR3 comprises 14 residues. V shed 5 bases and J shed 4 bases, with 14 bases lying between them. Germline CDR1 is MDHEN and CDR2 is SYDVKM. The CDR3 DNA follows: TGTGCCAGCAGTCCGCTCGCGGGGTCCACTGAAGCTTTCTTT. It encodes CASSPLAGSTEAFF. The full variable domain, its missing parts supplied by reference TRBV28 and TRBJ1-1, is DVKVTQSSRYLVKRTGEKVFLECVQDMDHENMFWYRQDPGLGLRLIYFSYDVKMKEKGDIPEGYSVSREKKERFSLILESASTNQTSMYLCASSPLAGSTEAFFGQGTRLTVV.

This clone occurred once. The V gene is TRBV5-1, the J gene TRBJ2-5; 10 bases are shared with TRBD1. V gave up 4 bases and J gave up 2 bases; unmatched junction bases: 8. Germline values: CDR1 SGHRS, CDR2 YFSETQ. The CDR3 has 16 amino acids. CDR3 residues: CASSPSRDRGQETQYF. The CDR3 bases are TGCGCCAGCAGCCCCAGCCGGGACAGGGGACAAGAGACCCAGTACTTC.

The CDR3: CASTHPGTSGKRDTQYF. For the CDR3, the DNA is TGTGCCAGCACCCACCCGGGGACTAGCGGGAAACGAGATACGCAGTATTTT. V usage is TRBV27 and J usage is TRBJ2-3; 13 positions match TRBD2. V lost 7 bases and J lost 5; bases outside the gene matches: 12. CDR1 is MNHEY, CDR2 SMNVEV, per germline (reference sequence). This CDR3 has 17 amino acids.

The chain is built from TRBV7-9 and TRBJ1-1; D remains unclear. Trimming stripped 0 bases from V and 4 bases from J, with 21 bases between. The CDR3 has 18 residues. Germline CDR1 SEHNR, CDR2 FQNEAQ (reference sequence). Here the CDR3 DNA reads TGTGCCAGCAGCTTAGCGCCGAGGGTTTGGCGTTCTTTCACTGAAGCTTTCTTT. Translating it yields CASSLAPRVWRSFTEAFF.

The chain combines TRBV5-1 with TRBJ1-2; 7 nucleotides agree with TRBD1. Germline CDR1 reads SGHRS; CDR2 reads YFSETQ. Trimming took 2 bases from V and 4 from J; bases not matched to a gene: 5. The CDR3 is made up of 14 amino acids. CDR3 amino acids: CASSLGGGGYGYTF. Here the CDR3 DNA reads TGCGCCAGCAGCTTAGGGGGCGGAGGCTATGGCTACACCTTC.

This rearrangement joins TRBV7-2 to TRBJ1-2; D possibly corresponds to TRBD1 (6 bases). The germline V and J ends were trimmed by 5 bases and 4 bases, with 14 bases remaining between them. The CDR3 length is 14 residues. Germline assignment: CDR1 SGHTA and CDR2 FQGNSA. The CDR3 sequence: CASSMLQGIYGYTF. The DNA of the CDR3 is TGTGCCAGCAGCATGCTACAGGGAATCTATGGCTACACCTTC.

The chain has TRBV7-9 and TRBJ1-1; possibly TRBD1 for D (6 bases). The CDR3 contains 15 residues. From germline, CDR1 is SEHNR and CDR2 FQNEAQ (reference sequence). V was pared by 3 bases and J by 1 base, with 12 bases between. The CDR3 coding sequence is TGTGCCAGCAGCTTGGGGACACAGGGGAACACTGAAGCTTTCTTT. Encoded protein: CASSLGTQGNTEAFF.

The chain links TRBV7-9 to TRBJ2-7; 8 nucleotides match TRBD2. The CDR3 is made up of 16 amino acids. Per the germline V gene, CDR1 is SEHNR and CDR2 is FQNEAQ (reference sequence). The V segment lost 3 bases and the J segment 0 bases; nucleotides outside the gene matches: 7. CDR3 nucleotides: TGTGCCAGCAGCTTGGTGACTAGCGTTACCTCCTACGAGCAGTACTTC. Encoded protein: CASSLVTSVTSYEQYF.

About this clone: A junction boundary mismatches the germline segment, possibly from a read error. V usage is TRBV6-6 and J usage is TRBJ1-2, with TRBD1 identical over 8 bases. The CDR3 covers 14 residues. Germline loops: CDR1 MNHNY, CDR2 SVGAGI (reference sequence). CDR3 nucleotides: TGTGCCTGCAGATCAGGGGGCGAGTTCTATGGCCACACCTTC. Translation: CACRSGGEFYGHTF.

The chain is built from TRBV23-1 and TRBJ1-4; D remains unclear. TRBV23-1 is known as an ORF, though its function is uncertain. Trimming left V 4 bases short and J 5 bases short, with 5 bases between. This CDR3 is 12 amino acids long. The CDR3 nucleotides read TGCGCCAGCAGTCGCGTCAATGAAAAACTGTTTTTT. Residues: CASSRVNEKLFF.

The chain carries TRBV5-1 and TRBJ1-1; TRBD1 aligns across 10 bases. The CDR3 runs 15 residues. The V gene's germline CDR1 is SGHRS and CDR2 YFSETQ. With 7 bases clipped from V and 0 bases from J, the junction kept 6 bases outside the gene matches. The CDR3 here is CASGKGQGMNTEAFF. The CDR3 DNA sequence: TGCGCCAGCGGCAAGGGACAGGGGATGAACACTGAAGCTTTCTTT.

J is TRBJ2-5 and V is TRBV7-7; D might be TRBD2 (5 bases). The length of the CDR3 is 18 residues. V lost 1 base, J lost 0 bases, and 18 bases lay in between. Germline V lookup: CDR1 SSHAT, CDR2 FNYEAQ (reference sequence). CDR3 residues: CASSLGDWRTQYQETQYF. In DNA form, the CDR3 reads TGTGCCAGCAGCTTAGGCGACTGGAGGACCCAGTACCAAGAGACCCAGTACTTC.